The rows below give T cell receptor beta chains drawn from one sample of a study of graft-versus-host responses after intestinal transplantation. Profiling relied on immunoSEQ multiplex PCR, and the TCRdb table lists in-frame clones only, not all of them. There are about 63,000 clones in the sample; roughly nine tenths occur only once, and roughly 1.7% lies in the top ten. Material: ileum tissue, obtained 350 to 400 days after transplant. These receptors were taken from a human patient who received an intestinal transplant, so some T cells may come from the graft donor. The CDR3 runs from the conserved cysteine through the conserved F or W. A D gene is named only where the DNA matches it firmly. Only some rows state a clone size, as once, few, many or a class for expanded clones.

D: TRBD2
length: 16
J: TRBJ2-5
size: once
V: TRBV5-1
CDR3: CASSDGLAGGQETQYF
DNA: TGCGCCAGCAGCGACGGACTAGCGGGGGGCCAAGAGACCCAGTACTTC

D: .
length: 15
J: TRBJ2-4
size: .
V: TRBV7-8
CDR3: CASSLAGPAKNIQYF
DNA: TGTGCCAGCAGCTTGGCAGGGCCGGCCAAAAACATTCAGTACTTC

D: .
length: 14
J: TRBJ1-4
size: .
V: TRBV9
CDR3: CASSVEGSPGKLFF
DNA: TGTGCCAGCAGCGTAGAAGGGTCCCCGGGAAAACTGTTTTTT

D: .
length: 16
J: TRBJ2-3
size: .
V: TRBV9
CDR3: CASSGAGAVFTDTQYF
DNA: TGTGCCAGCAGTGGGGCGGGGGCCGTCTTCACAGATACGCAGTATTTT

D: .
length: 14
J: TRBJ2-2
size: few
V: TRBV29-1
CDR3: CSVGSGLNTGELFF
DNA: TGCAGCGTTGGTAGCGGACTGAACACCGGGGAGCTGTTTTTT

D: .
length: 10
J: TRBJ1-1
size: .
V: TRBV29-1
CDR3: CSVADSEAFF
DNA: TGCAGCGTGGCAGACAGTGAAGCTTTCTTT

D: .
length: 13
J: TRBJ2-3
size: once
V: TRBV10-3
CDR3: CAISDGLTDTQYF
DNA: TGTGCCATCAGTGACGGTTTGACAGATACGCAGTATTTT

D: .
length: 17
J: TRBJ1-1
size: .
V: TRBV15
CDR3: CATSRDSGFPMNTEAFF
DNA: TGTGCCACCAGCAGAGATTCAGGGTTCCCCATGAACACTGAAGCTTTCTTT

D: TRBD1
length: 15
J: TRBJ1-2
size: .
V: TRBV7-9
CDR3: CASSPKDRGWGGYTF
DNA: TGTGCCAGCAGCCCGAAGGACAGGGGGTGGGGTGGCTACACCTTC

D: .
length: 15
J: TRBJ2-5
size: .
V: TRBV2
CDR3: CANSKTGLRLETQYF
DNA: TGTGCCAACTCTAAGACAGGCCTGAGGTTAGAGACCCAGTACTTC

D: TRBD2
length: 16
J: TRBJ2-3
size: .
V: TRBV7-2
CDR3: CASSSLAGQSTDTQYF
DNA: TGTGCCAGCAGCTCGCTAGCGGGCCAAAGCACAGATACGCAGTATTTT

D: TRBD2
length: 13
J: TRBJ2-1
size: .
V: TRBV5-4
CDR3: CASRSSGRAEQFF
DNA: TGTGCCAGCAGATCTAGCGGGAGGGCGGAGCAGTTCTTC

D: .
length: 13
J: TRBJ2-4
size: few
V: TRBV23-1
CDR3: CASGQGAKNIQYF
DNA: TGCGCCAGCGGCCAGGGAGCCAAAAACATTCAGTACTTC

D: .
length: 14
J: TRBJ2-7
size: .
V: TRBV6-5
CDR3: CASSYRGRKYEQYF
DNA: TGTGCCAGCAGTTACCGTGGCAGAAAATACGAGCAGTACTTC

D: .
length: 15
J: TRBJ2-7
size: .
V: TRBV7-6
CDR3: CASSASRGPSYEQYF
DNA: TGTGCCAGCAGCGCATCGCGGGGGCCTTCCTACGAGCAGTACTTC

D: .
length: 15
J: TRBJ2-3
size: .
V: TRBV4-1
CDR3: CASSQGTLTGDTQYF
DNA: TGCGCCAGCAGCCAAGGTACCTTAACAGGAGATACGCAGTATTTT

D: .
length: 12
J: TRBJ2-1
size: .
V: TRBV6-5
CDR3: CASSYSGNEQFF
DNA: TGTGCCAGCAGTTACTCAGGGAATGAGCAGTTCTTC

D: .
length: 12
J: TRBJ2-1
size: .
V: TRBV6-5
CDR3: CASSPGLSEQFF
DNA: TGTGCCAGCAGCCCGGGACTTTCCGAGCAGTTCTTC

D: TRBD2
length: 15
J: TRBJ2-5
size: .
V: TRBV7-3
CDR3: CASSRGGQMGETQYF
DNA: TGTGCCAGCAGCCGCGGGGGGCAGATGGGTGAGACCCAGTACTTC

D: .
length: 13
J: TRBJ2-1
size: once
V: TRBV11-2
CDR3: CASSLYETHEQFF
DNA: TGTGCCAGCAGCCTATACGAGACCCATGAGCAGTTCTTC

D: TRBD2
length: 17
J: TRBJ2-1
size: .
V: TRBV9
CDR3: CASSAAPGTSGYNEQFF
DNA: TGTGCCAGCAGCGCCGCTCCCGGGACTAGCGGATACAATGAGCAGTTCTTC

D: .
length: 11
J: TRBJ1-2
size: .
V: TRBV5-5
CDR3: CASTANYGYTF
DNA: TGTGCCAGCACGGCTAACTATGGCTACACCTTC

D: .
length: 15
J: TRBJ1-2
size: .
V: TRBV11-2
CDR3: CASSLIKGVYYGYTF
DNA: TGTGCCAGCAGCCTCATCAAGGGGGTTTACTATGGCTACACCTTC

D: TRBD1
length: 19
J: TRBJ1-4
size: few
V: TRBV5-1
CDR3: CASSTLPPGQGQTNEKLFF
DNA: TGCGCCAGCAGCACCCTCCCTCCGGGACAGGGGCAGACTAATGAAAAACTGTTTTTT

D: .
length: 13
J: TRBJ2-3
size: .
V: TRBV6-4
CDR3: CASSDETGLHQYF
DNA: TGTGCCAGCAGTGACGAGACGGGACTCCACCAGTATTTT

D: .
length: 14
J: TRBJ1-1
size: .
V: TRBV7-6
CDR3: CASSREESNTEAFF
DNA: TGTGCCAGCAGCCGTGAGGAGTCGAACACTGAAGCTTTCTTT

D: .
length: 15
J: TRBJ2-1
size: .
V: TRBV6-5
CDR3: CASSHGGLGYNEQFF
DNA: TGTGCCAGCAGTCACGGGGGGCTCGGCTACAATGAGCAGTTCTTC

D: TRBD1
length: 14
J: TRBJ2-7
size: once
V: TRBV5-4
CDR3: CASSSAGTDYEQYF
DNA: TGTGCCAGCAGCTCCGCCGGGACAGATTACGAGCAGTACTTC

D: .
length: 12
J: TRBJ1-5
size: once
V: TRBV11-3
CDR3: CASSSRDQPQHF
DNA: TGTGCCAGCAGCTCCAGGGATCAGCCCCAGCATTTT

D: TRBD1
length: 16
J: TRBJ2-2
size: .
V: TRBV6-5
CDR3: CASSYKTGVKTGELFF
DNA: TGTGCCAGCAGTTACAAAACAGGGGTTAAGACCGGGGAGCTGTTTTTT

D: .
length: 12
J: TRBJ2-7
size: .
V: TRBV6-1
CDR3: CASTLDRYEQYF
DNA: TGTGCCAGCACTCTTGACAGGTACGAGCAGTACTTC

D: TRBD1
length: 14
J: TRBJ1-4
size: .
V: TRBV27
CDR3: CASRGTGSNEKLFF
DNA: TGTGCCAGCAGGGGGACAGGAAGTAATGAAAAACTGTTTTTT

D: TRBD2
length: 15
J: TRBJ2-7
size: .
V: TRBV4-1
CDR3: CASSQGSGGLYEQYF
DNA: TGCGCCAGCAGCCAAGGGAGCGGGGGGCTCTACGAGCAGTACTTC

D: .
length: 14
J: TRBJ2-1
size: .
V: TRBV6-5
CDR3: CASSYSEGANEQFF
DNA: TGTGCCAGCAGTTACTCAGAAGGGGCCAATGAGCAGTTCTTC

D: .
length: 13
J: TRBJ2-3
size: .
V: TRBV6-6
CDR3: CASTQWSTDTQYF
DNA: TGTGCCAGCACGCAATGGAGCACAGATACGCAGTATTTT

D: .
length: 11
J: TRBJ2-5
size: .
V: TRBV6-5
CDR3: CASSSGETQYF
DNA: TGTGCCAGCAGTTCCGGGGAGACCCAGTACTTC

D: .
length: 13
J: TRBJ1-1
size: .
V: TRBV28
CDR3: CASNEGMNTEAFF
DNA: TGTGCCAGCAACGAGGGCATGAACACTGAAGCTTTCTTT

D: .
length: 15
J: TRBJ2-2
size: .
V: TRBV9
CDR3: CASSARREGTGELFF
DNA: TGTGCCAGCAGCGCGAGGAGAGAGGGCACCGGGGAGCTGTTTTTT

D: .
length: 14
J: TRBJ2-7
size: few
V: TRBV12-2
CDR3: CASRLERSSYEQYF
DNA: TGTGCAAGTCGCTTAGAGCGGAGCTCCTACGAGCAGTACTTC

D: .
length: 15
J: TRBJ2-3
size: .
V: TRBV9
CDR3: CASSVGLTTTDTQYF
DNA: TGTGCCAGCAGCGTAGGACTGACTACCACAGATACGCAGTATTTT

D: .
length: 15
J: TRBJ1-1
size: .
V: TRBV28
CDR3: CATWVGGQGNTEAFF
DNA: TGTGCCACCTGGGTTGGGGGGCAGGGGAACACTGAAGCTTTCTTT

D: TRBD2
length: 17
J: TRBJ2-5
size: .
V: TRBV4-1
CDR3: CASSQEETSGGEETQYF
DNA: TGCGCCAGCAGCCAAGAAGAAACTAGCGGGGGGGAAGAGACCCAGTACTTC

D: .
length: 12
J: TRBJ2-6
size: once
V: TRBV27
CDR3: CASRGGANVLTF
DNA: TGTGCCAGCAGGGGAGGGGCCAACGTCCTGACTTTC

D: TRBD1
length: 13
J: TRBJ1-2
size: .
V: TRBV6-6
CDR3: CASSWDRGGSYTF
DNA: TGTGCCAGCAGTTGGGACAGGGGTGGGAGCTACACCTTC

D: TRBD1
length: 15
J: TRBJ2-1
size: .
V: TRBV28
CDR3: CASRPDRAGYNEQFF
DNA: TGTGCCAGCAGGCCCGACAGGGCCGGCTACAATGAGCAGTTCTTC

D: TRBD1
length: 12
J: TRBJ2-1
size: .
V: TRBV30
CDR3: CAWSPGTGRTFF
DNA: TGTGCCTGGAGTCCCGGGACAGGGAGGACGTTCTTC

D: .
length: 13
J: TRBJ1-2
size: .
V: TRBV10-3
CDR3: CAISIDGEYGYTF
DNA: TGTGCCATCAGCATCGACGGCGAATATGGCTACACCTTC